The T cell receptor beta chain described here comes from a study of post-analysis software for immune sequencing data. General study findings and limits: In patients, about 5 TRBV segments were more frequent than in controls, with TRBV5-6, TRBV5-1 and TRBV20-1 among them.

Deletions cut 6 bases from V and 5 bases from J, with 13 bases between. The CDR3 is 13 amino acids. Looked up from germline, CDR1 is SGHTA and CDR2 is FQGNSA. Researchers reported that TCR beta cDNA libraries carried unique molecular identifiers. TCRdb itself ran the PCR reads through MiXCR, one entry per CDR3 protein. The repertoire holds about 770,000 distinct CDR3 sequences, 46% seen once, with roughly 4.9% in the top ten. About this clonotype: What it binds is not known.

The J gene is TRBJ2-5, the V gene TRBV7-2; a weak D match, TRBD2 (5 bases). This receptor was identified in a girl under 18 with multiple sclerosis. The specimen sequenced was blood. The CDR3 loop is CASSSYSEETQYF. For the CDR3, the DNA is TGTGCCAGCAGTTCTTATAGCGAGGAGACCCAGTACTTC.